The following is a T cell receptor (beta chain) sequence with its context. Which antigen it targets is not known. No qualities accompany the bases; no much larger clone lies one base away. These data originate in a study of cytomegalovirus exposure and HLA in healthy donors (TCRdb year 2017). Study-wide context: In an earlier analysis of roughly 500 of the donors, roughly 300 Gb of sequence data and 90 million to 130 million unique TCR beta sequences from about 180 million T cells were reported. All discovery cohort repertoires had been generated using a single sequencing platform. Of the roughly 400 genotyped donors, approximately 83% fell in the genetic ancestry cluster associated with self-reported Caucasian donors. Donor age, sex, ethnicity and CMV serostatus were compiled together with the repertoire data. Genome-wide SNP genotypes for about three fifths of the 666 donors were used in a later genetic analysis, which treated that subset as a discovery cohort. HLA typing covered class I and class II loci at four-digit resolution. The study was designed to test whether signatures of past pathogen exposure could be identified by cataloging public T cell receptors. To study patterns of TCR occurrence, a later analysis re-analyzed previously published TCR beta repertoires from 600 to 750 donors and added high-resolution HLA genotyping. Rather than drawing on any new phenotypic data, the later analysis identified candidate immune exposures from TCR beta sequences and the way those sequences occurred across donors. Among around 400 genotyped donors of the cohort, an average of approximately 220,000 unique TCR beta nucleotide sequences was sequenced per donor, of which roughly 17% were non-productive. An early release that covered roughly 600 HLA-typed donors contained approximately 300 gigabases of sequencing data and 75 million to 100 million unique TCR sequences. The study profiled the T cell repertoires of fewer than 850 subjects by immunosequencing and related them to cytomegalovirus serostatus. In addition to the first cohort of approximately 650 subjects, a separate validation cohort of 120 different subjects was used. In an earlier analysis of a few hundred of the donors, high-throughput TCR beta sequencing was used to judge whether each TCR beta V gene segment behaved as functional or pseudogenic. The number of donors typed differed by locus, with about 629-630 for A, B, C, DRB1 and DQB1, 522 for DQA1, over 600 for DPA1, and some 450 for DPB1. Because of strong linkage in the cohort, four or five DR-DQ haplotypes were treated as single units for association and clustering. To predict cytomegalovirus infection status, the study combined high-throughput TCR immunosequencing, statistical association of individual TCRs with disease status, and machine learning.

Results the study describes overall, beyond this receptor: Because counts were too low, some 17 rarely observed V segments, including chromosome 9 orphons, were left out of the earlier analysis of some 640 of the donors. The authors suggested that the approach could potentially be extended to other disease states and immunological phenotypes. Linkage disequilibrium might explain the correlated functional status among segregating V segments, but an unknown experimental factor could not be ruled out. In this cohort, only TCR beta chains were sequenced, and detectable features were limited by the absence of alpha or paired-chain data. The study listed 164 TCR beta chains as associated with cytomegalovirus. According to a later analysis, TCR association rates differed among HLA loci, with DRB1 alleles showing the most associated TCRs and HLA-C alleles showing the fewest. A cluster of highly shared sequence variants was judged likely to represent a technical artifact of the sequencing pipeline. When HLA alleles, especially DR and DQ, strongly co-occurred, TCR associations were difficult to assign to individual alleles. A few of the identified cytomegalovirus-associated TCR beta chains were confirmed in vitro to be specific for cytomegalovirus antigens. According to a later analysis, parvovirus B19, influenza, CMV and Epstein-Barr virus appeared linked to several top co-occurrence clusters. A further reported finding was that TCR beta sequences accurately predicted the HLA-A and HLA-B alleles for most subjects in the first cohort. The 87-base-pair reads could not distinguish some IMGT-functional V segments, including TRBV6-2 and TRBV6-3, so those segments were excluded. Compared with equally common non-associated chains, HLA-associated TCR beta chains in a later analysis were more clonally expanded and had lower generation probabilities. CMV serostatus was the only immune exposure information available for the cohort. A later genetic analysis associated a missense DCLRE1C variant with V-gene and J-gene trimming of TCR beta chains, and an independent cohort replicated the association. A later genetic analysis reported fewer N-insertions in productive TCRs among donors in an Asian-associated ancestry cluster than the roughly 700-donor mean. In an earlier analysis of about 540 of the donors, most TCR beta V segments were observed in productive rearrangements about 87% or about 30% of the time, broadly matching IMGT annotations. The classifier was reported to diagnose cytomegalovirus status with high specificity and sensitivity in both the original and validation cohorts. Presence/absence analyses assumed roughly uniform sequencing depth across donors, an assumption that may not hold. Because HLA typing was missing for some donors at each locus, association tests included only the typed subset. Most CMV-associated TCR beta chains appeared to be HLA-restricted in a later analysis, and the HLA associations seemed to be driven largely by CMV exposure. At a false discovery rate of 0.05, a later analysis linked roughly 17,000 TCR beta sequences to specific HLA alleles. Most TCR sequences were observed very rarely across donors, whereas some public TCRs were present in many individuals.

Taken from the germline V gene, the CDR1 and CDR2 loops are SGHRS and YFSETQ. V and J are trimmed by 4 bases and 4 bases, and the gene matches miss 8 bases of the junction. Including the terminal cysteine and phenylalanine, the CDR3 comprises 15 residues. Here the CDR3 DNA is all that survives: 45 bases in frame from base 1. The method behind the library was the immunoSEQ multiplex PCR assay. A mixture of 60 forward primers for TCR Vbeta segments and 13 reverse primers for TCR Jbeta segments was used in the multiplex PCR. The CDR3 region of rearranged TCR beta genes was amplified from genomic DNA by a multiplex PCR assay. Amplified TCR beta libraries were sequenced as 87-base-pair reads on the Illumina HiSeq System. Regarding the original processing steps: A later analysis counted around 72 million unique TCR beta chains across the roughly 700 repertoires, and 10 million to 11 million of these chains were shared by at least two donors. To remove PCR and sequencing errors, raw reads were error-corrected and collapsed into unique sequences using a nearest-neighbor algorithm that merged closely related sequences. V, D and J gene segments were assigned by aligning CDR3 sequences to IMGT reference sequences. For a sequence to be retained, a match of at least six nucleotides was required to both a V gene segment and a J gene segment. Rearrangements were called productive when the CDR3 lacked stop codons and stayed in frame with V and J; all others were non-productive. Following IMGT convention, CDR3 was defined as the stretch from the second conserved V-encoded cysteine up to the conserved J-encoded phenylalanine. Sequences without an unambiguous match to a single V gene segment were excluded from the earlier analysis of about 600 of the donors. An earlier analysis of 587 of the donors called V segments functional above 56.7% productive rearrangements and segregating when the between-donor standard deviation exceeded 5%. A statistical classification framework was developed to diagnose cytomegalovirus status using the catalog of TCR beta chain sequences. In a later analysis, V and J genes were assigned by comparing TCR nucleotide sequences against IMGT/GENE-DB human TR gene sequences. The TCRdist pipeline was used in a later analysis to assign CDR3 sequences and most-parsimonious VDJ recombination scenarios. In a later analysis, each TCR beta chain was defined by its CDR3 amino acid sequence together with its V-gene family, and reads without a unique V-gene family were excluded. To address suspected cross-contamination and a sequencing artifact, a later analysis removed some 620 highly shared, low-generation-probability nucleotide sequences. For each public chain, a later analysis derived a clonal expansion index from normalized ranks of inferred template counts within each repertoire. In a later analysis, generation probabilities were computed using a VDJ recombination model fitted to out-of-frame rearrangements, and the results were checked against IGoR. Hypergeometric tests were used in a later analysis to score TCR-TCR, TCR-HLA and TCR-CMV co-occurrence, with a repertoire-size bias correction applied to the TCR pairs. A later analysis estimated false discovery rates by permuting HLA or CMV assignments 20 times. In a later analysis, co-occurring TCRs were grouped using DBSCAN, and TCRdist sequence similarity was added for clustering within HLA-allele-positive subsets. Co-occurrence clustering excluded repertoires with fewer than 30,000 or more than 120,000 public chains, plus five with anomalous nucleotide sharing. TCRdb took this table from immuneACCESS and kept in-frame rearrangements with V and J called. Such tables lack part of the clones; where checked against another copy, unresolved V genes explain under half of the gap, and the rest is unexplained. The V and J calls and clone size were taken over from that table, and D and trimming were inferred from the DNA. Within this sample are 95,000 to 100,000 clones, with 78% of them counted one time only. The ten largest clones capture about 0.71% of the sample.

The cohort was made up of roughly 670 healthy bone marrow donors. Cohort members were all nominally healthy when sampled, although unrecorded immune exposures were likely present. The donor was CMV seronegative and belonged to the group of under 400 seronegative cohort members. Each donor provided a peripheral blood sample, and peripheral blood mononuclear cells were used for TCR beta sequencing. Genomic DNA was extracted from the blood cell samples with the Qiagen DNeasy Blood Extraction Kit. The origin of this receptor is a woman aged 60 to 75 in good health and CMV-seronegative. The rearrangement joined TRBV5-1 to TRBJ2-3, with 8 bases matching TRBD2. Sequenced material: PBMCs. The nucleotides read TGCGCCAGCAGCCGATTAGCGGGGCCCTCAGATACGCAGTATTTT. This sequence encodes CASSRLAGPSDTQYF.